This TCR beta chain was identified during a study of cytomegalovirus exposure and HLA in healthy donors. 13 Jbeta primers and 60 Vbeta primers were used for the PCR. Here immunoSEQ multiplex PCR was the method, and the copy in TCRdb shows in-frame clones only, minus some. The table shows roughly 71,000 clones, with roughly 74% occurring only once. A note on this clone: Its antigen is not known.

Healthy individuals who donated bone marrow served as the donors. This CDR3 region has 18 residues. CDR1 and CDR2 from the germline V gene are SGHVS and FQNEAQ. J gave up 0 bases and V 3 bases, and 14 bases lay outside the gene matches. Study-wide results and limits: HLA allele associations emerged for some 16,000 TCR beta sequences in a later analysis, at 0.05 false discovery rate. Most CMV-associated TCR beta chains were later found to appear HLA-restricted.

Source material: PBMCs. The source of this sequence is a human donor in good health. This chain uses TRBV7-8 with TRBJ2-7, with 7 bases lining up with TRBD2. The CDR3 DNA reads TGTGCCAGCAGCTTTTTAGCGGGCCTACGTCTAAGCTCCTACGAGCAGTACTTC. Translating gives CASSFLAGLRLSSYEQYF.